This record concerns one T cell receptor beta chain sequence. This clone has only a few counts. Its antigen is not yet known. Within one base of it there is no much larger clone, and no base qualities were kept. The entire amount of isolated RNA was reverse transcribed using the High Capacity cDNA Reverse Transcription Kit, so the sequenced TCRB transcripts were expressed ones. Deep immunoSEQ sequencing was applied to naive, central memory and regulatory T cell samples, giving an average of about 3.7 million total reads per sample. Sorted cells were lysed in RLT buffer and RNA was extracted with DNase-treated RNeasy Micro or Mini kits, depending on cell number. Each cell subset was processed on its own to prevent cross-contamination, while patient and healthy donor samples were processed together. Using the immunoSEQ multiplex PCR, TCRB sequences were amplified from cDNA into 87-bp fragments spanning the CDR3 region. Sequencing of the amplicons was done on the Illumina HiSeq platform. The authors processed their data as follows. PCR bias was computationally corrected using synthetic template baselines, reads within Hamming distance 2 were collapsed, and singletons that could not be merged were discarded. By aligning reads against IMGT, V, D and J genes, CDR3 length, and insertions or deletions at six rearrangement sites were assigned. Within each subset, clonotype counts were normalized to sorted cell number, after which true diversity and Gini coefficients were computed with the tcR R package. The overlap coefficient, calculated on TCRB nucleotide sequences, was used to measure repertoire sharing. TCRdb obtained this table from immuneACCESS and retained in-frame rearrangements with V and J assigned. These tables miss some clones; where compared with another copy, unresolved V genes account for less than half of the shortfall, and the remainder is unexplained. V, J and clone size are those of that table, while D and trimming were read from the DNA. This sample lists 300,000 or so clones; roughly 8% were detected once. Under 0.5% of the sample rests with the top ten.

From each donor, a single peripheral blood sample of 100 to 150 mL on average was drawn into heparinised tubes. Naive, central memory, regulatory and stem cell-like memory CD4+ T cells were sorted on a BD FACSAria II using a panel including CD45RO, CCR7, CD25, CD127, CD95 and CD27. All sorted populations exceeded 95% purity. Right away, PBMCs were isolated by Lymphoprep density gradient centrifugation and were stained directly, with no culture step. Samples were stained and sorted in pairs, with one healthy donor and one patient per experiment, so that batch effects were minimized. The source of the sample is a study of beta chain features in type 1 diabetes (dated by TCRdb to 2017 to 2018). As for the study more broadly: Mean age, gender distribution, total cell number and subset yield were not different between patients and healthy donors. Across all samples, 107,917,701 sorted cells were examined, and cell number per subset correlated strongly with RNA yield. The study compared the TCRB repertoires of sorted circulating CD4+ T cell subsets in recently diagnosed type 1 diabetes patients with those in matched healthy donors. Naive and central memory subsets were obtained from all 30 or so donors, but regulatory and stem cell-like memory subsets were isolated from only 8 patients and about 8 healthy donors. On the study overall, not on this receptor specifically: In all four CD4+ subsets, TCRB CDR3 length was moderately but significantly shorter in type 1 diabetes patients. PCR may preferentially amplify shorter templates, but because patient and control samples were amplified and corrected together, any resulting skew would affect both groups equally. Because the HLA sub-analyses included only small numbers of individuals, any influence of HLA type on TCRB rearrangement was left unresolved. Naive, central memory and regulatory TCRB repertoires appeared more similar among patients than among healthy donors. Because cDNA rather than genomic DNA was sequenced, highly expressing activated cells could have been over-represented, although no difference in activation and CD3 levels was found between groups. At VDJ recombination sites, patients with type 1 diabetes made fewer insertions and deleted more nucleotides, a pattern implying thymic rearrangement abnormalities.

CDR1 and CDR2 are drawn from the germline V gene: LGHNA, YSLEER. Trimming at the junction amounts to 2 bases on V and 4 bases on J, and the germline ends lie 5 bases apart. The CDR3 goes from the cysteine to the phenylalanine over 12 residues. The DNA shown is the 36-base CDR3, in frame from base 1. Material for sequencing was central memory CD4+ T cells from blood. This clonotype was obtained from a woman between 18 and 29 years old in good health. Rearrangement joined TRBV4-3 to TRBJ1-2; the D region possibly corresponds to TRBD1 (5 bases align). The CDR3 corresponds to CASSQQGYGYTF. In nucleotide form, the sequence is TGCGCCAGCAGCCAACAGGGCTATGGCTACACCTTC.